This TCR beta chain was sequenced in a study of cytomegalovirus exposure and HLA in healthy donors. Study-level points and caveats: The authors listed roughly 150 TCR beta chains as cytomegalovirus-associated. In a later analysis, the majority of CMV-associated beta chains seemingly showed HLA restriction. Common viral pathogens seemed, in a later analysis, to connect with several of the most significant clusters.

This CDR3 is 15 amino acids long. Per germline, CDR1 SGDLS and CDR2 YYNGEE. Germline trimming cut 3 bases from V and 8 bases from J; bases unmatched to any gene: 10. A multiplex PCR was run with 60 Vbeta primers and 13 Jbeta primers. This table comes from immunoSEQ multiplex PCR, and its TCRdb copy is limited to in-frame clones, with some not included. The sample holds approximately 140,000 clones, more than 80% seen once. A note on this clone: Its specificity is unknown.

This chain links TRBV9 with TRBJ2-1, with 8 bases fitting TRBD1. Material for sequencing was PBMCs. This receptor was identified in a woman aged 40 to 50 in good health and CMV-seropositive. The CDR3 reads CASSAPQGEVDEQFF. In DNA form, the CDR3 reads TGTGCCAGCAGCGCCCCACAGGGGGAGGTAGATGAGCAGTTCTTC.